A selection of T cell receptor beta chains follows, all from one sample in a study of shared clonotypes between healthy human individuals. Sequencing used immunoSEQ multiplex PCR; TCRdb keeps in-frame clones, though not all of them. The table shows approximately 1.5 million clones, with 95% to 99% occurring only once. The material sequenced was naive CD4+ T cells sorted from blood. All receptors come from a man younger than 40 in good health. Both conserved end residues are part of each CDR3. D genes are given only for firm matches. The size field is filled for only some rows; it gives once, few, many or a size class.

clone_size: -; d_call: -; v_call: TRBV4-3; j_call: TRBJ2-1; cdr3_aa: CASSQDGYNEQFF; cdr3_nt: TGCGCCAGCAGCCAGGACGGTTACAATGAGCAGTTCTTC
clone_size: -; d_call: TRBD1; v_call: TRBV7-9; j_call: TRBJ2-1; cdr3_aa: CASSLQGGRNEQFF; cdr3_nt: TGTGCCAGCAGCTTACAAGGGGGCCGGAATGAGCAGTTCTTC
clone_size: -; d_call: TRBD2; v_call: TRBV29-1; j_call: TRBJ2-1; cdr3_aa: CSVSGLFYNEQFF; cdr3_nt: TGCAGTGTCTCGGGACTATTCTACAATGAGCAGTTCTTC
clone_size: -; d_call: TRBD2; v_call: TRBV27; j_call: TRBJ2-1; cdr3_aa: CASSLRLRDYNEQFF; cdr3_nt: TGTGCCAGCAGTTTACGCCTTCGGGACTATAATGAGCAGTTCTTC
clone_size: once; d_call: -; v_call: TRBV6-9; j_call: TRBJ1-2; cdr3_aa: CAKQPWIGYTF; cdr3_nt: TGTGCCAAACAGCCATGGATAGGCTACACCTTC
clone_size: -; d_call: -; v_call: TRBV25-1; j_call: TRBJ2-2; cdr3_aa: CASTRAEPNTGELFF; cdr3_nt: TGTGCCAGCACGAGAGCGGAACCGAACACCGGGGAGCTGTTTTTT
clone_size: -; d_call: -; v_call: TRBV2; j_call: TRBJ1-3; cdr3_aa: CASRGLSGNTIYF; cdr3_nt: TGTGCCAGCCGGGGACTCTCTGGAAACACCATATATTTT
clone_size: -; d_call: -; v_call: TRBV6-1; j_call: TRBJ1-1; cdr3_aa: CASSERGGDTEAFF; cdr3_nt: TGTGCCAGCAGTGAACGGGGAGGAGACACTGAAGCTTTCTTT
clone_size: -; d_call: -; v_call: TRBV5-4; j_call: TRBJ1-2; cdr3_aa: CASSLILRDGDGYTF; cdr3_nt: TGTGCCAGCAGCCTAATTTTGCGGGACGGAGATGGCTACACCTTC
clone_size: -; d_call: TRBD1; v_call: TRBV7-2; j_call: TRBJ1-5; cdr3_aa: CASSLAETGGQPQHF; cdr3_nt: TGTGCCAGCAGCTTAGCTGAGACAGGGGGTCAGCCCCAGCATTTT
clone_size: -; d_call: -; v_call: TRBV27; j_call: TRBJ2-1; cdr3_aa: CASGGGRIFYNEQFF; cdr3_nt: TGTGCCAGCGGTGGGGGGCGAATATTCTACAATGAGCAGTTCTTC
clone_size: -; d_call: TRBD2; v_call: TRBV6-6; j_call: TRBJ2-1; cdr3_aa: CASSREGRNEQFF; cdr3_nt: TGTGCCAGCAGCCGGGAGGGCCGAAATGAGCAGTTCTTC
clone_size: -; d_call: TRBD2; v_call: TRBV19; j_call: TRBJ2-3; cdr3_aa: CASSIVSGTGTDTQYF; cdr3_nt: TGTGCCAGTAGTATTGTTAGCGGGACTGGCACAGATACGCAGTATTTT
clone_size: -; d_call: -; v_call: TRBV10-2; j_call: TRBJ2-7; cdr3_aa: CASSDRGAGWGRQTYEQYF; cdr3_nt: TGCGCCAGCAGTGACCGGGGGGCAGGGTGGGGAAGGCAAACCTACGAGCAGTACTTC
clone_size: -; d_call: -; v_call: TRBV29-1; j_call: TRBJ1-2; cdr3_aa: CSVEVSGNYGYTF; cdr3_nt: TGCAGCGTTGAAGTCTCGGGGAACTATGGCTACACCTTC
clone_size: -; d_call: -; v_call: TRBV2; j_call: TRBJ2-7; cdr3_aa: CASSTTWEQYF; cdr3_nt: TGTGCCAGCAGTACGACTTGGGAGCAGTACTTC
clone_size: once; d_call: -; v_call: TRBV28; j_call: TRBJ2-7; cdr3_aa: CASRIQGGVTGSSYEQYF; cdr3_nt: TGTGCCAGCAGGATCCAGGGGGGGGTTACGGGATCTTCCTACGAGCAGTACTTC
clone_size: -; d_call: -; v_call: TRBV7-9; j_call: TRBJ1-5; cdr3_aa: CASSPGGRPQHF; cdr3_nt: TGTGCCAGCAGCCCCGGGGGGCGGCCCCAGCATTTT
clone_size: -; d_call: TRBD2; v_call: TRBV12-5; j_call: TRBJ2-7; cdr3_aa: CASVPGTRGPYEQYF; cdr3_nt: TGTGCTAGTGTCCCCGGGACTAGAGGGCCCTACGAGCAGTACTTC
clone_size: -; d_call: -; v_call: TRBV13; j_call: TRBJ2-1; cdr3_aa: CASRTSSYNEQFF; cdr3_nt: TGTGCCAGCAGGACTAGCTCCTACAATGAGCAGTTCTTC
clone_size: -; d_call: TRBD1; v_call: TRBV20-1; j_call: TRBJ1-5; cdr3_aa: CSASQGQPQHF; cdr3_nt: TGCAGTGCGTCACAGGGGCAGCCCCAGCATTTT
clone_size: -; d_call: -; v_call: TRBV18; j_call: TRBJ1-5; cdr3_aa: CASSLQGNNQPQHF; cdr3_nt: TGTGCCAGCTCACTACAGGGAAACAATCAGCCCCAGCATTTT
clone_size: -; d_call: TRBD2; v_call: TRBV18; j_call: TRBJ2-7; cdr3_aa: CASSIGLAGGPVSYEQYF; cdr3_nt: TGTGCCAGCTCCATTGGACTAGCGGGAGGGCCGGTATCCTACGAGCAGTACTTC
clone_size: -; d_call: -; v_call: TRBV28; j_call: TRBJ2-7; cdr3_aa: CASSLSSTYEQYF; cdr3_nt: TGTGCCAGCAGTTTATCCTCAACCTACGAGCAGTACTTC
clone_size: -; d_call: -; v_call: TRBV29-1; j_call: TRBJ1-1; cdr3_aa: CSVSRSGDAAEAFF; cdr3_nt: TGCAGCGTCTCCCGGAGCGGGGATGCCGCTGAAGCTTTCTTT
clone_size: -; d_call: TRBD1; v_call: TRBV19; j_call: TRBJ1-5; cdr3_aa: CASRQTGNNQPQHF; cdr3_nt: TGTGCCAGTAGGCAGACAGGGAACAATCAGCCCCAGCATTTT
clone_size: -; d_call: -; v_call: TRBV9; j_call: TRBJ2-6; cdr3_aa: CASSKGAGANVLTF; cdr3_nt: TGTGCCAGCAGCAAAGGGGCTGGGGCCAACGTCCTGACTTTC
clone_size: -; d_call: -; v_call: TRBV7-2; j_call: TRBJ1-2; cdr3_aa: CASSPWVREVGYTF; cdr3_nt: TGTGCCAGCAGCCCCTGGGTCCGGGAAGTTGGCTACACCTTC
clone_size: -; d_call: TRBD1; v_call: TRBV2; j_call: TRBJ2-3; cdr3_aa: CAPGQGVSPGGTQYF; cdr3_nt: TGTGCCCCTGGACAGGGGGTCTCTCCCGGCGGTACGCAGTATTTT
clone_size: -; d_call: -; v_call: TRBV18; j_call: TRBJ2-6; cdr3_aa: CASHMGIEDVLTF; cdr3_nt: TGTGCCAGCCACATGGGTATCGAAGACGTCCTGACTTTC
clone_size: -; d_call: TRBD1; v_call: TRBV7-9; j_call: TRBJ2-6; cdr3_aa: CASSLGQGSNVLTF; cdr3_nt: TGTGCCAGCAGCTTAGGACAGGGGTCCAACGTCCTGACTTTC
clone_size: -; d_call: TRBD2; v_call: TRBV29-1; j_call: TRBJ2-1; cdr3_aa: CSVEKGMSGRALREQFF; cdr3_nt: TGCAGCGTTGAGAAGGGCATGAGCGGGAGGGCCTTGAGGGAGCAGTTCTTC
clone_size: -; d_call: -; v_call: TRBV14; j_call: TRBJ1-4; cdr3_aa: CASSRGGVEKLFF; cdr3_nt: TGTGCCAGCAGCCGTGGTGGAGTAGAAAAACTGTTTTTT
clone_size: -; d_call: TRBD1; v_call: TRBV30; j_call: TRBJ1-2; cdr3_aa: CAWSRDRTYGYTF; cdr3_nt: TGTGCCTGGTCAAGGGACAGGACCTATGGCTACACCTTC
clone_size: -; d_call: TRBD1; v_call: TRBV7-3; j_call: TRBJ2-5; cdr3_aa: CASSSGGQGGQYF; cdr3_nt: TGTGCCAGCAGCTCTGGGGGACAGGGAGGCCAGTACTTC
clone_size: -; d_call: -; v_call: TRBV5-6; j_call: TRBJ2-7; cdr3_aa: CASSFLLPGPQTYEQYF; cdr3_nt: TGTGCCAGCAGCTTTCTGCTCCCGGGACCTCAAACGTACGAGCAGTACTTC